This T cell receptor beta chain was obtained from a study of radiotherapy plus CTLA-4 blockade in lung cancer. Overall study: Disease control was seen in 31% of patients, objective responses in 18%.

Focal radiation plus CTLA-4 blockade with ipilimumab was given to patients with chemo-refractory metastatic non-small-cell lung cancer. Regarding the study as a whole: After treatment with radiotherapy plus ipilimumab, TCR clones that came from the tumor expanded in blood. The authors reported that early blood T cell clone dynamics, with interferon-beta, best predicted response.

Data came from immunoSEQ multiplex PCR; TCRdb stores just in-frame clones and leaves some out. The repertoire holds about 110,000 clones, with about 84% as singletons. On this clone: Antigen: not known.

CDR3 length: 15 amino acids. CDR1 and CDR2 from the germline V gene are LGHNA and YSLEER. Trimming cost V 0 bases and J 4 bases, with 10 bases left between them. The sequence came from a human donor with non-small cell lung cancer that progressed on radiotherapy plus ipilimumab. Some clones in this sample may be carry-over from other donors' samples. The J gene is TRBJ1-5, the V gene TRBV4-3; D is ambiguous. Sequenced here: peripheral blood, sampled from a patient treated with radiotherapy plus ipilimumab. CDR3 DNA: TGCGCCAGCAGCCAAGATCAACAGCCTAATCAGCCCCAGCATTTT. It is translated as CASSQDQQPNQPQHF.